The sequence of this TCR beta chain was determined in a study of cytomegalovirus exposure and HLA in healthy donors. This clone showed up just once. In the PCR, 60 Vbeta and 13 Jbeta primers were used. Authors' methods: Some 11 million of the about 80 million unique TCR beta chains counted in a later analysis were shared. Some clones are missing from TCRdb's copy, which holds only in-frame ones; the method was immunoSEQ multiplex PCR. That table is the source of V, J and clone size, and D and trimming were worked out from the DNA. The sample lists approximately 93,000 clones, just under 80% occurring once. This CDR3 has 16 amino acids. Per germline, CDR1 SGDLS and CDR2 YYNGEE. Trimming took 0 bases from V and 0 from J, leaving 7 bases between them. Everyone who donated was a healthy bone marrow donor.

Sequencing was performed on PBMCs. The chain carries TRBV9 and TRBJ1-6; D remains ambiguous. The clonotype comes from a woman aged 40 to 50 in good health and CMV-seronegative. The CDR3 loop is CASSVGPSSYNSPLHF. In nucleotides, the CDR3 is TGTGCCAGCAGCGTAGGCCCTAGCTCCTATAATTCACCCCTCCACTTT.